Listed below are T cell receptor beta chains from one sample, sequenced in a study of cytomegalovirus exposure and HLA in healthy donors. Clones were sequenced by immunoSEQ multiplex PCR, and TCRdb holds only the in-frame ones, with some missing. The sample is made up of 75,000 to 85,000 clones, and the top ten hold 3% to 4% of it. The sequenced material came from PBMCs. These receptors were taken from a man between 18 and 35 years old in good health and CMV-seropositive. Both conserved end residues are part of each CDR3. The D gene is left open where the match is weak.

TRBV18,TRBJ2-7,TRBD1,TGTGCCAGCTCACCCGGGACAGGAGTTTACGAGCAGTACTTC,CASSPGTGVYEQYF
TRBV4-1,TRBJ2-7,NA,TGCGCCAGCAGCCAAGTAGGGGCCGCCTACGAGCAGTACTTC,CASSQVGAAYEQYF
TRBV5-1,TRBJ2-1,TRBD2,TGCGCCAGCAGTCCGGGACTAGTCGTTGATGAGCAGTTCTTC,CASSPGLVVDEQFF
TRBV27,TRBJ1-4,NA,TGTGCCAGCAGTTTGGCCGGAGGCGGGCTCAATGAAAAACTGTTTTTT,CASSLAGGGLNEKLFF
TRBV9,TRBJ2-5,TRBD2,TGTGCCAGCAGCGCCGGACTAGCGGGGGTGGGAGAGACCCAGTACTTC,CASSAGLAGVGETQYF
TRBV7-2,TRBJ1-2,TRBD1,TGTGCCAGCAGCTTCTTCGACAGGGCTGGCTACACCTTC,CASSFFDRAGYTF
TRBV6-6,TRBJ1-2,NA,TGTGCCAGCAGCCCAGGGGTCAGCTATGGCTACACCTTC,CASSPGVSYGYTF
TRBV15,TRBJ1-1,NA,TGTGCCACCAGCAGAGATCAAGACAGGATCCACACTGAAGCTTTCTTT,CATSRDQDRIHTEAFF
TRBV5-1,TRBJ1-4,NA,TGCGCCAGCAGCTTGGCCGGGGGTGATGAAAAACTGTTTTTT,CASSLAGGDEKLFF
TRBV5-4,TRBJ2-2,TRBD1,TGTGCCAGCAGCTTAGGGACAGGGGACGCCGGGGAGCTGTTTTTT,CASSLGTGDAGELFF
TRBV28,TRBJ1-1,NA,TGTGCCAGCAGTACCCCGCGGAGGGGAGGCACTGAAGCTTTCTTT,CASSTPRRGGTEAFF
TRBV7-6,TRBJ2-2,TRBD2,TGTGCCAGCAGCTTAGTGGGACTAGCCAACACCGGGGAGCTGTTTTTT,CASSLVGLANTGELFF
TRBV4-1,TRBJ2-4,NA,TGCGCCAGCAGCCAAGGCCAACTGGCCAAAAACATTCAGTACTTC,CASSQGQLAKNIQYF
TRBV9,TRBJ1-6,NA,TGTGCCAGCAGCCCCGACCGGGAGTTCAATTCACCCCTCCACTTT,CASSPDREFNSPLHF
TRBV7-6,TRBJ2-7,NA,TGTGCCAGCAGCTTAGTCTCCGGCGAGCAGTACTTC,CASSLVSGEQYF
TRBV11-2,TRBJ1-1,NA,TGTGCCAGCAGCTTTGTGGCAGGGGTTACTGAAGCTTTCTTT,CASSFVAGVTEAFF
TRBV7-9,TRBJ1-4,NA,TGTGCCAGCAGCTTCCGGGGAGGGGACGGGGAAAAACTGTTTTTT,CASSFRGGDGEKLFF
TRBV11-2,TRBJ2-1,TRBD2,TGTGCCAGCAGCCGGCCAGCGGGAGATCCATACAATGAGCAGTTCTTC,CASSRPAGDPYNEQFF
TRBV6-6,TRBJ2-1,NA,TGTGCCAGCAGACTCGGGACTGGATTTAATGAGCAGTTCTTC,CASRLGTGFNEQFF
TRBV5-1,TRBJ2-5,NA,TGCGCCAGCAGCTGGCAGCGGGAAGAGACCCAGTACTTC,CASSWQREETQYF
TRBV5-1,TRBJ1-1,TRBD1,TGCGCCAGCAGCTTGGGTACAGGGGACGTCACTGAAGCTTTCTTT,CASSLGTGDVTEAFF
TRBV6-1,TRBJ1-2,NA,TGTGCCAGCAGCCCGACAGCTAACTATGGCTACACCTTC,CASSPTANYGYTF
TRBV9,TRBJ1-2,NA,TGTGCCAGCAGCGTAGCTACCCAGGGTAACTATGGCTACACCTTC,CASSVATQGNYGYTF
TRBV5-1,TRBJ2-1,TRBD2,TGCGCCAGCAGCTCGGGGACTAGCGGGGGCTCCTACAATGAGCAGTTCTTC,CASSSGTSGGSYNEQFF
TRBV28,TRBJ2-1,TRBD2,TGTGCCAGCAGTGGACTAGCGGGAGGCCCGAGCTCCTACAATGAGCAGTTCTTC,CASSGLAGGPSSYNEQFF
TRBV7-9,TRBJ1-6,NA,TGTGCCAGCAGCTTAGATGCGAATTCACCCCTCCACTTT,CASSLDANSPLHF
TRBV6-1,TRBJ2-2,TRBD1,TGTGCCAGCAGTGGCCGGACAGGGGGATGGGAGCTGTTTTTT,CASSGRTGGWELFF
TRBV25-1,TRBJ2-3,TRBD2,TGTGCCAGCAGTACCCGACTAGCGGGAGCCGCAGATACGCAGTATTTT,CASSTRLAGAADTQYF
TRBV28,TRBJ2-3,TRBD2,TGTGCCAGCAGTACCACAAGACTAGCGGGATCAGATACGCAGTATTTT,CASSTTRLAGSDTQYF
TRBV15,TRBJ1-2,TRBD1,TGTGCCACCAGCAGATCGGGACAGGGTTCTAACTATGGCTACACCTTC,CATSRSGQGSNYGYTF
TRBV25-1,TRBJ1-6,TRBD1,TGTGCCAGCAGTGAACTACAGGGGGTACATTCACCCCTCCACTTT,CASSELQGVHSPLHF
TRBV28,TRBJ1-6,NA,TGTGCCAGCAGTCTAAGCGGCTCTGGGGGCAATTCACCCCTCCACTTT,CASSLSGSGGNSPLHF
TRBV28,TRBJ1-2,NA,TGTGCCAGCAGTTCCACGATACAGGGCCCCGGCTATGGCTACACCTTC,CASSSTIQGPGYGYTF
TRBV29-1,TRBJ2-7,NA,TGCAGCGTTGCCCAATGGGGGGTTGGGAGCGCCTACGAGCAGTACTTC,CSVAQWGVGSAYEQYF
TRBV19,TRBJ2-7,TRBD2,TGTGCCAGTAGTATTTTAGCGGGAGCCTACGAGCAGTACTTC,CASSILAGAYEQYF
TRBV19,TRBJ1-1,TRBD1,TGTGCCAGTAGTATAAGGGGGCCGAACACTGAAGCTTTCTTT,CASSIRGPNTEAFF
TRBV2,TRBJ1-5,TRBD1,TGTGCCAGCAGTCGGACAGGGAACCAGCCCCAGCATTTT,CASSRTGNQPQHF
TRBV28,TRBJ2-7,NA,TGTGCCAGCAGTGACACTAGGGCCCACGAGCAGTACTTC,CASSDTRAHEQYF
TRBV28,TRBJ1-2,TRBD1,TGTGCCAGCAGGCTTACAGGGGGCCGTTATGGCTACACCTTC,CASRLTGGRYGYTF
TRBV28,TRBJ2-7,TRBD1,TGTGCCAGCAGTCCCTGGACAGGGGAAATCTACGAGCAGTACTTC,CASSPWTGEIYEQYF
TRBV19,TRBJ1-3,TRBD1,TGTGCCAGTAGGCACCCCGGGACAGGCTCTGGAAACACCATATATTTT,CASRHPGTGSGNTIYF
TRBV18,TRBJ1-2,TRBD1,TGTGCCAGCTCACCCGAATTGGACAGGGACAACTATGGCTACACCTTC,CASSPELDRDNYGYTF
TRBV4-1,TRBJ1-5,NA,TGCGCCAGCAGCCAAGAGGGCCGGGGGTTTGGGCCCCAGCATTTT,CASSQEGRGFGPQHF
TRBV9,TRBJ2-5,NA,TGTGCCAGCAGCACCCGTCCAGGGACTGGGGTGACGACCCAGTACTTC,CASSTRPGTGVTTQYF
TRBV11-2,TRBJ2-2,NA,TGTGCCAGCAGCTCCCTCCCCCAGGGGATCGGGGAGCTGTTTTTT,CASSSLPQGIGELFF
TRBV19,TRBJ2-7,TRBD2,TGTGCCAGTAGTCTTTCCTCGACCGGGACTAGCGATCCCGAGCAGTACTTC,CASSLSSTGTSDPEQYF
TRBV5-1,TRBJ1-2,TRBD1,TGCGCCAGCAGCTTCGGAGACAGGGGGTATGGCTACACCTTC,CASSFGDRGYGYTF
TRBV6-1,TRBJ2-7,NA,TGTGCCAGTGGACTTCTACTCTCCTACGAGCAGTACTTC,CASGLLLSYEQYF
TRBV20-1,TRBJ2-7,NA,TGCAGTGCAGGACTGATCTACGAGCAGTACTTC,CSAGLIYEQYF
TRBV5-1,TRBJ2-3,NA,TGCGCCAGCAGCTTGTCCACTAGCACAGATACGCAGTATTTT,CASSLSTSTDTQYF
TRBV2,TRBJ2-4,TRBD1,TGTGCCAGCAGTGCAGGGGGACAGGGGATTAGCAAAAACATTCAGTACTTC,CASSAGGQGISKNIQYF
TRBV18,TRBJ1-1,TRBD1,TGTGCCAGCTCACTTTGGACAGGGGATGAAGCTTTCTTT,CASSLWTGDEAFF